Below, 22 T cell receptor beta chains from the same sample are listed, as sequenced in a study of T cells in Graves' hyperthyroidism and ophthalmopathy. Using RNA transcripts as the source, TCR beta CDR3 regions were amplified. The HTBI set primed first-round TCR CDR3 RT-PCR. TCRdb reprocessed the multiplex PCR reads via MiXCR and lists one record per CDR3 protein. Counted here are hundreds of thousands of distinct CDR3 sequences, around 15% occurring once; the ten biggest clones make up approximately 19%. Sequences were obtained from blood. These receptors were obtained from a woman in her sixties with Graves' ophthalmopathy.

This clonotype was found many times. The V call is TRBV5-6, the J call TRBJ2-3; D not certain. The CDR3 length is 13 residues. CDR1 and CDR2 (germline): SGHDT, YYEEEE. Trimming cost V 2 bases and J 3 bases, with 7 bases left between them. The CDR3 DNA follows: TGTGCCAGCAGCTTCAGACCGACAGATACGCAGTATTTT. The encoded protein is CASSFRPTDTQYF.

This clonotype came up many times. J is TRBJ2-7 and V is TRBV28, with 8 positions matching TRBD2. The junction had 8 bases not matched to a gene; V was cut back by 4 bases and J by 3 bases. Germline loops: CDR1 MDHEN, CDR2 SYDVKM. The CDR3 extends over 15 amino acids. Here the CDR3 DNA reads TGTGCCAGCAGTTCCCTTGCGGGAGGTGTCTACGAGCAGTACTTC. It yields the protein CASSSLAGGVYEQYF.

The CDR3 is CASSFRAAYNEQFF. CDR3 coding DNA: TGTGCCAGCAGTTTTAGGGCAGCGTACAATGAGCAGTTCTTC. The chain carries TRBV28 and TRBJ2-1; D remains ambiguous. The V gene lost 3 bases and the J gene lost 4 bases, with 10 bases spanning the gap. Germline V CDR1 and CDR2: MDHEN, SYDVKM. The length of the CDR3 is 14 residues.

This clonotype was seen repeatedly, ten times or more. The CDR3 is CASSLSPGQPQHF. CDR3 bases: TGTGCCAGCAGCTTATCTCCGGGGCAGCCCCAGCATTTT. V gene TRBV7-2 combines with J gene TRBJ1-5; the D is unclear. This CDR3 comprises 13 residues. Looked up from germline, CDR1 is SGHTA and CDR2 is FQGNSA. Trimming took 2 bases from V and 7 from J, leaving 9 bases between them. Drawing the rest from reference TRBV7-2 and TRBJ1-5, the complete variable domain is GAGVSQSPSNKVTEKGKDVELRCDPISGHTALYWYRQSLGQGLEFLIYFQGNSAPDKSGLPSDRFSAERTGGSVSTLTIQRTQQEDSAVYLCASSLSPGQPQHFGDGTRLSIL.

The V and J genes are TRBV12-3 or TRBV12-4 and TRBJ2-1, with TRBD2 matching over 10 bases. CDR3 length equals 17 residues. The trim removed 2 bases at V and 1 base at J, leaving 5 bases unmatched. The CDR3 here is CASSLSLAGGSYNEQFF. CDR3 nucleotide sequence: TGTGCCAGCAGTTTATCCTTAGCGGGGGGTTCCTACAATGAGCAGTTCTTC.

V usage is TRBV14 and J usage is TRBJ2-7; D uncertain. The germline V and J ends were trimmed by 1 base and 2 bases, with 12 bases remaining between them. This CDR3 spans 15 amino acids. CDR1 is SGHDN and CDR2 is FVKESK in the germline V gene. For the CDR3, the DNA is TGTGCCAGCAGCCAAGCAGTAGGGTTAACCTACGAGCAGTACTTC. Its protein product is CASSQAVGLTYEQYF. The whole variable domain, remainder taken from reference TRBV14 and TRBJ2-7, is EAGVTQFPSHSVIEKGQTVTLRCDPISGHDNLYWYRRVMGKEIKFLLHFVKESKQDESGMPNNRFLAERTGGTYSTLKVQPAELEDSGVYFCASSQAVGLTYEQYFGPGTRLTVT.

This clonotype occurred a few times. The V call is TRBV10-1, the J call TRBJ2-2; TRBD1 matches 9 bases. This CDR3 has 17 amino acids. CDR1 WNHNN and CDR2 SYGVQD come from the germline V gene (reference sequence). Trimming took 0 bases from V and 7 from J; bases not matched to a gene: 9. Here the CDR3 reads CASSESTGTGPLGELFF. Written as DNA, the CDR3 is TGCGCCAGCAGTGAGTCAACCGGGACAGGGCCCCTCGGGGAGCTGTTTTTT.

This clonotype was found a few times. This chain links TRBV28 with TRBJ1-6; unclear D gene. The germline V gene has CDR1 MDHEN and CDR2 SYDVKM. Trimming cost V 3 bases and J 6 bases, with 15 bases left between them. The CDR3 spans 16 residues. The CDR3 bases are TGTGCCAGCAGTTTCACCCCGGGGAGGGTTAATTCACCCCTCCACTTT. Protein sequence: CASSFTPGRVNSPLHF.

This clonotype has at least ten counts. The V and J genes are TRBV3-1 and TRBJ2-7, with 10 nucleotides matching TRBD1. The CDR3 extends over 13 amino acids. After removal of 5 bases from V and 3 bases from J, the junction contained 1 base not matched to a gene. The germline gives CDR1 LGHDT, CDR2 YNNKEL (reference sequence). Here the CDR3 DNA reads TGTGCCAGCAGCGGGGACAGGGGCTACGAGCAGTACTTC. Protein sequence: CASSGDRGYEQYF.

This clonotype was counted a few times. V is TRBV2 and J is TRBJ2-7; D might be TRBD2 (5 bases). Trimming stripped 3 bases from V and 0 bases from J, with 9 bases between. The CDR3 totals 14 residues. From germline, CDR1 is SNHLY and CDR2 FYNNEI. The CDR3 is CASSESGISYEQYF. The CDR3 nucleotides read TGTGCCAGCAGTGAGTCCGGGATCTCCTACGAGCAGTACTTC.

This clonotype was observed at least ten times. This sequence joins TRBV28 and TRBJ1-4, with D possibly TRBD1 on 6 matching bases. Germline CDR1 MDHEN, CDR2 SYDVKM. V was trimmed by 6 bases and J by 6 bases, leaving 17 bases between them. This CDR3 spans 15 amino acids. The CDR3 region has the DNA TGTGCCAGCAGCCGTGACAGGCCAGAGTATGAAAAACTGTTTTTT. It encodes CASSRDRPEYEKLFF.

There are many counts of this clonotype. The gene calls are TRBV6-1 and TRBJ2-3; a possible D gene is TRBD2 (5 bases). This CDR3 region has 14 residues. Germline-derived CDR1 and CDR2 are MNHNS and SASEGT. V gave up 7 bases and J gave up 3 bases, with 14 bases separating them. The DNA for the CDR3 is TGTGCCAGCAAAATTACCCGACTAACAGATACGCAGTATTTT. It translates to CASKITRLTDTQYF.

The V call is TRBV10-2, the J call TRBJ2-1, with a possible D match to TRBD2 (5 bases). Germline V gene data show CDR1 as WSHSY and CDR2 as SAAADI. V gave up 4 bases and J gave up 6 bases, with 16 bases separating them. The CDR3 is 15 amino acids. CDR3 sequence (DNA): TGCGCCAGCAGTGGTTTTAGCGCCACCGGCAATGAGCAGTTCTTC. It is translated as CASSGFSATGNEQFF.

This clonotype was seen at least ten times. This chain uses TRBV28 with TRBJ2-7; TRBD2 aligns across 8 bases. Per germline, CDR1 MDHEN and CDR2 SYDVKM. The CDR3 loop spans 16 amino acids. The junction had 10 bases not matched to a gene; V was cut back by 4 bases and J by 2 bases. The CDR3, as DNA: TGTGCCAGCAGTTCCCCGGGGGGGAGGCAAACCTACGAGCAGTACTTC. It yields the protein CASSSPGGRQTYEQYF.

This clonotype was observed at least ten times. At one end, the junction sequence differs from germline, possibly due to a read error. The CDR3 protein is CAMVGAGNQETQYF. CDR3 in DNA: TGCGCGATGGTGGGTGCGGGAAACCAAGAGACCCAGTACTTC. V gene TRBV2 combines with J gene TRBJ2-5; a possible D gene is TRBD2 (6 bases). The V gene's germline CDR1 is SNHLY and CDR2 FYNNEI. The CDR3 totals 14 residues.

This clonotype has at least ten counts. The chain joins TRBV20-1 to TRBJ2-7, with 7 bases aligning to TRBD2. Germline-derived CDR1 and CDR2 are DFQATT and SNEGSKA (reference sequence). Trimming took 3 bases from V and 2 from J; bases not matched to a gene: 4. CDR3 size: 13 residues. CDR3 bases: TGCAGTGCTAGCCGGGACTATGCCTACGAGCAGTACTTC. This codes for CSASRDYAYEQYF.

This clonotype was counted between two and nine times. The J gene is TRBJ2-7, the V gene TRBV9; D might be TRBD1 (6 bases). The CDR3 extends over 17 amino acids. The V gene lost 0 bases and the J gene lost 0 bases, with 16 bases spanning the gap. From germline, CDR1 is SGDLS and CDR2 YYNGEE. CDR3 in DNA: TGTGCCAGCAGCGTAGGTGGGGGCGGGTTCAACTCCTACGAGCAGTACTTC. It codes for CASSVGGGGFNSYEQYF.

This chain connects TRBV7-6 to TRBJ2-7; 10 bases align to TRBD2. The CDR3 is made up of 16 amino acids. Germline CDR1 and CDR2: SGHVS and FNYEAQ. V trimming: 5 bases; J trimming: 2 bases; junction bases outside the gene matches: 9. This CDR3 reads CASSRTSGSSPYEQYF. DNA for the CDR3: TGTGCCAGCAGCCGGACTAGCGGCTCCTCGCCCTACGAGCAGTACTTC.

This clonotype was seen many times. The chain links TRBV5-1 to TRBJ2-3, with 11 bases fitting TRBD2. CDR3 length: 15 residues. Germline-derived CDR1 and CDR2 are SGHRS and YFSETQ. Trimming took 6 bases from V and 6 from J; bases not matched to a gene: 9. CDR3 sequence: CASNIAGGPRDTQYF. The CDR3 DNA sequence: TGCGCCAGCAATATAGCGGGAGGGCCAAGGGATACGCAGTATTTT. The entire variable domain, with the rest obtained from reference TRBV5-1 and TRBJ2-3, is as follows: KAGVTQTPRYLIKTRGQQVTLSCSPISGHRSVSWYQQTPGQGLQFLFEYFSETQRNKGNFPGRFSGRQFSNSRSEMNVSTLELGDSALYLCASNIAGGPRDTQYFGPGTRLTVL.

The J gene is TRBJ1-1, the V gene TRBV29-1; 9 nucleotides agree with TRBD1. J gave up 4 bases and V 2 bases, and 8 bases lay outside the gene matches. Germline V gene lookup returns CDR1 SQVTM and CDR2 ANQGSEA. This CDR3 has 15 amino acids. This chain's CDR3 is CSVERTGGWSTEAFF. The CDR3 DNA is TGCAGCGTTGAAAGAACAGGGGGCTGGTCCACTGAAGCTTTCTTT.

This clonotype has a count of ten or more. The chain employs TRBV28 and TRBJ2-7, with 9 bases identical to TRBD2. The germline V gene has CDR1 MDHEN and CDR2 SYDVKM. CDR3 length: 15 residues. Trimming removed 1 base from V and 2 bases from J; junction bases left unmatched: 3. CDR3 DNA: TGTGCCAGCAGTTTATTAGGCGGGAGGGCCTACGAGCAGTACTTC. It encodes CASSLLGGRAYEQYF.

As to this clonotype: Since a much larger clone is just one base distant, this may be a read error. This rearrangement joins TRBV10-3 to TRBJ1-5, with D possibly TRBD1 on 5 matching bases. V lost 3 bases to trimming and J lost 5 bases, with 17 bases between them. CDR3 length: 16 residues. Germline V lookup: CDR1 ENHRY, CDR2 SYGVKD. CDR3 bases: TGTGCCATCAGTGAAGCAGCGGGGGTGGGGGATCAGCCCCAGCATTTT. Translated: CAISEAAGVGDQPQHF.